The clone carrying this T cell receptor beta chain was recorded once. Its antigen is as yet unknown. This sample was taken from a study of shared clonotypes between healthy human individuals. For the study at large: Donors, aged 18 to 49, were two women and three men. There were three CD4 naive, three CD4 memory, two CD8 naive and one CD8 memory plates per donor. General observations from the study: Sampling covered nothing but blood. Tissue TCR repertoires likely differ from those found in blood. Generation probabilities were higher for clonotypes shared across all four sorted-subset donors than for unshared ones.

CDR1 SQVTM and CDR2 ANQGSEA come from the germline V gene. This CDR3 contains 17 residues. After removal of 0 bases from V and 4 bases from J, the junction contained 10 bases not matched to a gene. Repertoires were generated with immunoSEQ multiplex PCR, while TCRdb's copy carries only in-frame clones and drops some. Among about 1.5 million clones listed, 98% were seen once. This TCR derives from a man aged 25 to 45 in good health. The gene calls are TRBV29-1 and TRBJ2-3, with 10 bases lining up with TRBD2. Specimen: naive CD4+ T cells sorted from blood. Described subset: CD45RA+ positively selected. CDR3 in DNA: TGCAGCGTTGAAGACTATTGGGGAAGCGGGAGGGCAGATACGCAGTATTTT. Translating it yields CSVEDYWGSGRADTQYF.